This record covers a single T cell receptor beta chain. Looked up from germline, CDR1 is MNHNY and CDR2 is SVGAGI (reference sequence). Germline trimming cut 6 bases from V and 1 base from J; bases unmatched to any gene: 4. The CDR3 extends over 15 amino acids. The entry originates in a study of control samples from healthy donors and cancer patients. Method: immunoSEQ multiplex PCR; TCRdb's copy keeps in-frame clones and lacks some. The repertoire holds 150,000 to 200,000 clones, with 80% to 95% as singletons. The TCR was taken from a woman aged 25 to 39 in good health. The sequencing input was blood. The chain has TRBV6-6 and TRBJ1-5, with 9 bases matching TRBD1. The CDR3 DNA reads as TGTGCCAGCAGATTGACAGGGGGGAGCAATCAGCCCCAGCATTTT. As protein: CASRLTGGSNQPQHF.